This TCR beta chain was identified during a study of T-cell reconstitution after alpha-beta-depleted transplantation in children listed by TCRdb under 2016. Concerning the study at large: The study quantitatively tracked T-cell immune reconstitution after TCRalphabeta/CD19-depleted allogeneic hematopoietic cell transplantation in children using TCR repertoire profiling. Points the paper makes about the study in general: Hyperexpanded clone frequencies declined over subsequent months; after one year, T-cell counts and TCRbeta diversity were mostly attributed to newly produced T cells. In some patients, the high TCRbeta diversity seen at day 60 was put down to recipient T cells and intrathymic progenitors that had survived conditioning. The apparently early recovery of alphabetaT-cell counts about two months after transplant reportedly depended on only several hundred rapidly expanded clones that came from non-depleted graft cells.

Library construction relied on PCR. Reads for this sample came from an Illumina HiSeq 2500. TCR libraries were prepared with molecular barcoding, using unique molecular identifiers to normalize TCRbeta repertoire quantification. In TCRdb, the public reads were trimmed at Q25 with fastp and aligned with MiXCR, with productive beta chains retained. Each record represents a unique CDR3 protein, reported with the most common genes and DNA among its rows. The sample yields some 600,000 distinct CDR3 sequences; over 10% were counted once. The ten biggest clones cover approximately 2.1% of the sample. The CDR3 holds 14 amino acids from the cysteine to the phenylalanine. The CDR3 DNA has 42 bases and is translated from base 1. Via the germline V gene, CDR1 is SQVTM and CDR2 ANQGSEA. V was cut back by 4 bases and J by 1 base, leaving a gap of 13 bases between them. The treatment or condition label for this specimen denotes: allogeneic hematopoietic cell transplantation with graft depleted of TCRalphabeta T cells and CD19 B cells. TCRalphabeta/CD19-depleted allogeneic hematopoietic cell grafts were given to the transplant recipients, all of whom were children.

This clonotype was recorded at least ten times. The specificity of this receptor is unknown. One base away there is no much larger clone; base qualities are not given. The clonotype was recovered from a male patient between 5 and 17 years old who had a stem cell transplant for acute myeloid leukemia, so the T cells may come from the graft donor. Specimen: PBMCs, mostly from graft donor cells, collected 360 days after TCRalphabeta/CD19-depleted stem cell transplant. The rearrangement joined TRBV29-1 to TRBJ1-1, and TRBD1 may be the D gene, going by 6 matching bases. The nucleotide sequence reads as follows: TGCAGCGTTGCCATTGGGACAAAGAACACTGAAGCTTTCTTT. This codes for CSVAIGTKNTEAFF.